This T cell receptor beta chain is drawn from a study of blood T cell repertoires in COVID-19 (TCRdb year 2020). Concerning the study at large: Samples covering the acute and convalescent phases of COVID-19 were provided by collaborators in the United States, Italy and Spain. A freely available public database, intended as a resource for researchers studying the immune response to SARS-CoV-2, is where the repertoires were released. Nearly every sample came with metadata listing a de-identified subject ID, COVID-19 status, age in years and sex. The prospective study material was composed of cDNA or gDNA derived from T cells, B-cell-depleted T cells, or PBMCs. Where HLA class I and class II types were available, the types were taken from metadata supplied by the sample provider, not from assay-based typing. The dataset comprised deeply sampled blood TCRbeta repertoires from subjects exposed to, actively infected with, or recovered from COVID-19. Samples came from the ongoing ImmuneRACE study (first 160 participants) plus 1,254 subjects from 6 global collaborators. Broader findings and caveats from the paper: The amount of clinical and demographic metadata varied by source and participant and was provided uncurated.

TCRbeta CDR3 regions were amplified from genomic DNA by means of the immunoSEQ Assay, a bias-controlled multiplex PCR. For the original study's pipeline: The number of nucleated cells in each sample was estimated from the amplification of reference gene primers within the assay. Sequence reads were collapsed and filtered to measure the absolute abundance of every unique TCRbeta CDR3 rearrangement. Productive Simpson clonality was computed per sample as the square root of Simpson's diversity index over productive rearrangements. TCRdb carries this immuneACCESS record with in-frame sequences only. Its versions omit some clonotypes, under half of them owing to an unresolved V gene in the studies checked, with the rest unexplained. V, J and clone size are those of that table, while D and trimming were read from the DNA. The sample contains around 310,000 clones, 85% to 90% of them found a single time. Just under 9.5% of the sample rests with the top ten.

For CDR1 and CDR2, the germline V gene lists MNHEY and SVGEGT. The CDR3 starts with the cysteine, ends with the phenylalanine, and has 12 residues. The only DNA kept is the CDR3, 36 bases in frame from the first base. The trim is 4 bases for V and 5 bases for J, with a gap of 7 bases between the germline ends. In the prospective study, participants were 18 to 89 years old, resided in 20 to 30 geographic areas of the United States, and were enrolled through a virtual design. In the prospective study, cohorts were assigned on the basis of participant-reported clinical history obtained from a screening survey and a study questionnaire. ImmuneRACE Cohort 3 recovered participants were defined by two consecutive negative NP/OP PCR tests, healthcare professional clearance, or symptom resolution. Mobile phlebotomists in the prospective study collected whole blood, serum and a nasopharyngeal or oropharyngeal swab from every participant. Additional blood draws and questionnaires over an approximately two-month period could optionally be provided by prospective study participants. Prospective study blood samples were shipped either frozen or at room temperature before DNA extraction.

In the case of this clone: No antigen is known for it. It has no much larger one-base neighbor in the sample; base qualities were not kept.

This receptor chain uses TRBV6-2 or TRBV6-3 and TRBJ2-3; no D gene can be assigned with confidence. The TCR comes from a woman under 40 who had recovered from COVID-19. The material sequenced was PBMCs or T cells enriched from blood (not recorded which). The CDR3 protein is CASSSSVDTQYF. The DNA sequence is as follows: TGTGCCAGCAGTTCCAGCGTAGATACGCAGTATTTT.